This record looks at one T cell receptor beta chain sequence and its context. What it binds is not known. The sample comes from a study of T cell repertoires in cytomegalovirus infection. Study in general: The authors relied on CMV epitopes, both recently identified HLA-C-restricted and well-studied HLA-B-restricted.

TCRdb re-called the reads with MiXCR, one entry per CDR3 protein. The sample has more than 95,000 distinct CDR3 sequences; approximately 30% are singletons. Study-level points and caveats: The ex vivo response was dominated by HLA-C-restricted CMV-specific TCR beta clonotypes. Identification of carriers of CMV plus the relevant HLA was performed using cumulative public TCR beta family frequency.

V lost 8 bases and J 0 bases, leaving 8 bases between the germline ends. The germline gives CDR1 SNHLY, CDR2 FYNNEI. The CDR3 covers 12 residues. The chain is built from TRBV2 and TRBJ2-7; D is perhaps TRBD1 (6 bases). The TCR comes from a human donor in good health (CMV status not recorded). Some clones in this sample may be carry-over from other donors' samples. The specimen comprised CD8+ T cells from cultured PBMCs, sampled from culture after CMV antigen stimulation. The CDR3 reads CASRDNSYEQYF. The DNA for the CDR3 is TGTGCCAGCCGGGACAACTCCTACGAGCAGTACTTC.